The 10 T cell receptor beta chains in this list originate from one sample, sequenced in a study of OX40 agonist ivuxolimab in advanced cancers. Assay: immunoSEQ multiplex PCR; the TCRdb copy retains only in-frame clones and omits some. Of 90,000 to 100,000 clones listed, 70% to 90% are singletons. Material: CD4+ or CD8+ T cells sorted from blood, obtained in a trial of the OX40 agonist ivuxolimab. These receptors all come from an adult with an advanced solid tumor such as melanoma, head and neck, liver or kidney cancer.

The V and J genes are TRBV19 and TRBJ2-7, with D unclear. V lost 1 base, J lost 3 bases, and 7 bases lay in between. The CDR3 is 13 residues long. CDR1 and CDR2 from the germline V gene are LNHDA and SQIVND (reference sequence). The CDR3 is CASSIGRRYEQYF. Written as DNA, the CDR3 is TGTGCCAGTAGTATAGGACGGCGCTACGAGCAGTACTTC.

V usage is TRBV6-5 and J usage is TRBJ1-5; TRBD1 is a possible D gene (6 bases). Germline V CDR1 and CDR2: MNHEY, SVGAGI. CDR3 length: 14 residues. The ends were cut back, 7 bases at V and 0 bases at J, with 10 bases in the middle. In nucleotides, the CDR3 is TGTGCCAGCAAGGGGGTGGATAGCAATCAGCCCCAGCATTTT. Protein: CASKGVDSNQPQHF.

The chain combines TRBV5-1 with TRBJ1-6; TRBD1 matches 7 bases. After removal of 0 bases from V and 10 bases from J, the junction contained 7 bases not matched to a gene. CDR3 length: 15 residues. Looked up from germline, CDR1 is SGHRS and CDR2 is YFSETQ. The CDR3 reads CASSLEGANGSPLHF. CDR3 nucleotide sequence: TGCGCCAGCAGCTTGGAGGGGGCAAACGGCTCACCCCTCCACTTT.

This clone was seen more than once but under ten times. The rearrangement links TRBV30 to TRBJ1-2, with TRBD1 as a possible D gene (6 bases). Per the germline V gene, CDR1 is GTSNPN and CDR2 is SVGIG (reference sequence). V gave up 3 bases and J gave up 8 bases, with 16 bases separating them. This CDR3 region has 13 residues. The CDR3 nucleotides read TGTGCCTGGAGACCCGGGAACAGGGACGGCTACACCTTC. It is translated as CAWRPGNRDGYTF.

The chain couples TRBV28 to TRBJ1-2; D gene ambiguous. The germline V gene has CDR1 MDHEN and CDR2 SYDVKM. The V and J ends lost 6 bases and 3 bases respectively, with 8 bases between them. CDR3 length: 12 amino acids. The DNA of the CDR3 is TGTGCCAGCAGCCGTGCGGACTATGGCTACACCTTC. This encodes CASSRADYGYTF.

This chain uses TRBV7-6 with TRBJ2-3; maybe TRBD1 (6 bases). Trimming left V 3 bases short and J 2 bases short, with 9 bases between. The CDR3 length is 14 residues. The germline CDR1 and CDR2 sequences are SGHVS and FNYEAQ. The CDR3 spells CASSLTGYTDTQYF. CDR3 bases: TGTGCCAGCAGCTTGACAGGCTACACAGATACGCAGTATTTT.

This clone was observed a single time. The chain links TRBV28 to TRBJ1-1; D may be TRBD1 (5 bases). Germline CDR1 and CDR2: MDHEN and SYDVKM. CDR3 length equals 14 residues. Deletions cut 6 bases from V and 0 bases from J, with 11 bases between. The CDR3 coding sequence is TGTGCCAGCAGACCGGACACGCTGAACACTGAAGCTTTCTTT. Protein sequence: CASRPDTLNTEAFF.

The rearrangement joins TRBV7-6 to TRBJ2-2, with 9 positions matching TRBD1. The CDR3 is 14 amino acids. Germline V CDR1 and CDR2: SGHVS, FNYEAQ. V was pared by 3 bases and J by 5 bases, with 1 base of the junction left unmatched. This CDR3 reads CASSFDRGTGELFF. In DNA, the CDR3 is TGTGCCAGCAGCTTTGACAGGGGGACCGGGGAGCTGTTTTTT.

The DNA of the CDR3 is TGTGCCAGCAGCTTAGGAGGGGGTATCTACGAGCAGTACTTC. This codes for CASSLGGGIYEQYF. The J gene is TRBJ2-7, the V gene TRBV7-8, with D possibly TRBD1 on 6 matching bases. CDR3 length: 14 amino acids. CDR1 is SGHVS, CDR2 FQNEAQ, per germline. Trimming removed 1 base from V and 3 bases from J, with 10 bases in between.

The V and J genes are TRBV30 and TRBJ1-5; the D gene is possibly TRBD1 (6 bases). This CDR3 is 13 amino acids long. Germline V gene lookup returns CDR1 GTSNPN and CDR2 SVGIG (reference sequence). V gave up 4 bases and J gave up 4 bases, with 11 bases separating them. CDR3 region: CAWTGTPNQPQHF. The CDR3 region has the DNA TGTGCCTGGACCGGGACACCAAATCAGCCCCAGCATTTT.